This T cell receptor beta chain came from a study of response to subunit inactivated influenza vaccine. Study-level points and caveats: Researchers suggested that each seasonal influenza vaccination recruits few new T cells.

This clonotype was observed a handful of times. Its cognate antigen is unknown. The ends lost 7 bases at V and 10 bases at J; junction bases unmatched: 2. Germline V gene data show CDR1 as SNHLY and CDR2 as FYNNEI. CDR3 length: 12 residues. TCRdb itself ran the RT-PCR reads through MiXCR, one entry per CDR3 protein. In the table there are fewer than 700,000 distinct CDR3 sequences, 13% of which are singletons. The TCR originated in a man aged 50-60 years who received an inactivated influenza vaccine. The source material was PBMCs from blood, sampled 45 days after vaccination. The V gene is TRBV2, the J gene TRBJ2-6; 9 bases are shared with TRBD1. CDR3 loop: CASTTGGNVLTF. The CDR3 DNA reads TGTGCCAGCACGACAGGGGGTAACGTCCTGACTTTC.